This T cell receptor beta chain appears in the sequencing data of a study of T cells in Graves' hyperthyroidism and ophthalmopathy. What was amplified from RNA transcripts were TCR beta CDR3 regions. Initially, a first-round RT-PCR of the TCR CDR3 employed the HTBI primer set. In TCRdb, the multiplex PCR reads were re-called with MiXCR into one record per CDR3 protein. The sample has roughly 570,000 distinct CDR3 sequences, about 15% seen once; the top ten hold about 7%. With 3 bases clipped from V and 6 bases from J, the junction kept 5 bases outside the gene matches. Germline V gene lookup returns CDR1 MNHEY and CDR2 SMNVEV (reference sequence). CDR3 length: 14 amino acids. This clonotype has only a few counts.

The sequence derives from a woman younger than 45 with Graves' hyperthyroidism. This sequence joins TRBV27 and TRBJ2-5, with TRBD1 matching 9 bases. Material: blood. The CDR3: CASSFIQGAKTQYF. Here the CDR3 DNA reads TGTGCCAGCAGTTTCATACAGGGGGCGAAGACCCAGTACTTC.